The next 8 T cell receptor beta chains were all read from a single sample in a study of blood T cell repertoires in COVID-19. TCRdb's table, derived via immunoSEQ multiplex PCR, lists solely in-frame clones and lacks some. The table shows about 180,000 clones, with about 88% occurring only once. The sequenced material came from peripheral blood. These receptor sequences come from a man aged 18 to 29 who had recovered from COVID-19.

The chain joins TRBV2 to TRBJ2-2; 7 positions agree with TRBD1. Per the germline V gene, CDR1 is SNHLY and CDR2 is FYNNEI. J was trimmed by 5 bases and V by 8 bases; bases with no gene match: 5. This CDR3 region has 13 residues. The CDR3 nucleotides are TGTGCCAGCGACAGGGTCGGTACCGGGGAGCTGTTTTTT. Its protein is CASDRVGTGELFF.

This clone showed up just a few times. DNA of the CDR3: TGTGCCAGCAGCTTATCCCGGGTCCTAAGCGCCCCTGAAGCTTTCTTT. This gives the protein CASSLSRVLSAPEAFF. This chain connects TRBV7-9 to TRBJ1-1; D gene uncertain. Trimming took 2 bases from V and 6 from J, leaving 19 bases between them. This CDR3 contains 16 residues. CDR1 and CDR2 (germline): SEHNR, FQNEAQ (reference sequence).

The CDR3 region is CASSLGRRGRRSGYTF. CDR3 nucleotides: TGCGCCAGCAGCCTGGGGCGTAGAGGGAGGCGTAGTGGCTACACCTTC. This chain joins TRBV5-1 and TRBJ1-2; D is perhaps TRBD1 (5 bases). CDR3 length: 16 amino acids. The germline V gene encodes CDR1 SGHRS and CDR2 YFSETQ. The ends were cut back, 4 bases at V and 7 bases at J, with 23 bases in the middle.

This rearrangement joins TRBV27 to TRBJ1-6; the D gene is possibly TRBD1 (5 bases). This CDR3 contains 14 residues. The germline CDR1 and CDR2 sequences are MNHEY and SMNVEV (reference sequence). The V end was cut by 0 bases, the J end by 15 bases, with 15 bases between. CDR3 region: CASSLSATGTLLHF. In nucleotides, the CDR3 is TGTGCCAGCAGTTTATCCGCCACAGGTACCCTCCTCCACTTT.

This sequence joins TRBV2 and TRBJ1-5, with D tentatively TRBD1 (6 bases). V lost 5 bases to trimming and J lost 4 bases, with 15 bases between them. The CDR3 length is 15 residues. The germline CDR1 and CDR2 sequences are SNHLY and FYNNEI. The CDR3 nucleotides read TGTGCCAGCAGTCCGGGACAAGTGATAAATCAGCCCCAGCATTTT. Protein: CASSPGQVINQPQHF.

V is TRBV4-3 and J is TRBJ1-1; D not certain. V lost 4 bases and J lost 1, with 7 bases in between. Germline CDR1 LGHNA, CDR2 YSLEER. The CDR3 consists of 13 residues. The CDR3 is CASSLGGNTEAFF. Written as DNA, the CDR3 is TGCGCCAGCAGCCTTGGAGGGAACACTGAAGCTTTCTTT.

This rearrangement joins TRBV30 to TRBJ1-5, with 10 bases that match TRBD1. The CDR3 consists of 23 residues. Germline V gene sequence: CDR1 GTSNPN, CDR2 SVGIG (reference sequence). The V gene end was trimmed by 0 bases and the J gene end by 2 bases; junction bases not matched to a gene: 25. The CDR3 is CAWSVDEVRTGTGDPGGNQPQHF. The CDR3 DNA reads as TGTGCCTGGAGTGTAGATGAAGTGCGCACCGGGACAGGGGACCCCGGAGGCAATCAGCCCCAGCATTTT.

This sequence joins TRBV7-9 and TRBJ2-2; 8 bases align to TRBD1. From germline, CDR1 is SEHNR and CDR2 FQNEAQ (reference sequence). The CDR3 covers 18 residues. V was clipped by 4 bases and J by 4 bases; unmatched bases: 14. CDR3 in amino acids: CASSYRDRKNGITGELFF. The CDR3 nucleotides are TGTGCCAGCAGCTACCGGGACAGGAAAAACGGAATCACCGGGGAGCTGTTTTTT.